Included here is one T cell receptor (beta chain) sequence, with context. The antigen is not known. This sample is part of a study of vaccination effects on CD4 cells after COVID-19. The table came from immunoSEQ multiplex PCR; TCRdb's copy has only in-frame clones and leaves some out. There are some 39,000 clones in the sample; about four fifths occur only once, and roughly 3% lies in the top ten. Between days 9 and 10 of culture, CD4+ T cells were separated out. This receptor was obtained from a human donor who received a COVID-19 vaccine. Here the sequenced sample was CD4+ T cells from PBMCs cultured without peptide, taken before COVID-19 vaccination.

CDR3 nucleotides: TGTGCCAGCAGTACAGCGGAACTTACCTACAATGAGCAGTTCTTC. This sequence encodes CASSTAELTYNEQFF. The rearrangement uses TRBV6-5 and TRBJ2-1; weak D call: TRBD2 (5 bases). The germline CDR1 and CDR2 sequences are MNHEY and SVGAGI. The germline V and J ends were trimmed by 5 bases and 2 bases, with 13 bases remaining between them. This CDR3 region has 15 residues.